A selection of T cell receptor beta chains follows, all from one sample in a study of HIV-infected patients and healthy controls. TCRdb reanalysed the 5' RACE reads using MiXCR and keeps one entry per CDR3 protein. The sample contains about 10,000 distinct CDR3 sequences, around 5.9% of which appear only once. Sequenced material: blood, taken during antiretroviral therapy. These receptors all stem from an adult with HIV infection. The donor label of this sample is uncertain. Each CDR3 is given with its conserved first and last residue. The D gene is left open where the match is weak. A row's size may be missing; if present it is once, few, many or a size class.

CDR3nt: TGTGCCAGCAGCTTGAGTGGCGGGCACCCTAACTATGGCTACACCTTC
CDR3aa: CASSLSGGHPNYGYTF
d_gene: .
v_gene: TRBV5-4
abundance: many
j_gene: TRBJ1-2

CDR3nt: TGTGCCAGCAGCCTAGAGCCGGGACTAGCATCCGAGCAGTACTTC
CDR3aa: CASSLEPGLASEQYF
d_gene: TRBD2
v_gene: TRBV7-2
abundance: many
j_gene: TRBJ2-7

CDR3nt: TGCAGCGTTGATGGCCAGGGCAATCAGCCCCAGCATTTT
CDR3aa: CSVDGQGNQPQHF
d_gene: .
v_gene: TRBV29-1
abundance: medium-sized
j_gene: TRBJ1-5

CDR3nt: TGTGCCAGCAGCGCGCCCCAGGAGCCCCAGCATTTT
CDR3aa: CASSAPQEPQHF
d_gene: .
v_gene: TRBV7-2
abundance: many
j_gene: TRBJ1-5

CDR3nt: TGTGCCAGCAGCAAACGGGACAGGGACTACGAGCAGTACTTC
CDR3aa: CASSKRDRDYEQYF
d_gene: TRBD1
v_gene: TRBV7-2
abundance: many
j_gene: TRBJ2-7

CDR3nt: TGTGCCAGCAGCAGGGGACAGGGAGCAGGCGAGCAGTACTTC
CDR3aa: CASSRGQGAGEQYF
d_gene: TRBD1
v_gene: TRBV5-4
abundance: few
j_gene: TRBJ2-7

CDR3nt: TGTGCCAGCAGCCAATCTGCGGGACCTCTGACTACTGCGGTCTACGAGCAGTACTTC
CDR3aa: CASSQSAGPLTTAVYEQYF
d_gene: .
v_gene: TRBV16
abundance: many
j_gene: TRBJ2-7

CDR3nt: TGTGCCAGCAGCCCGGGACAGGGCGGAGATACGCAGTATTTT
CDR3aa: CASSPGQGGDTQYF
d_gene: TRBD1
v_gene: TRBV7-2
abundance: many
j_gene: TRBJ2-3

CDR3nt: TGCGCCAGCAGCCCGCGACGGGACGCCGGAAAACTGTTTTTT
CDR3aa: CASSPRRDAGKLFF
d_gene: .
v_gene: TRBV5-1
abundance: many
j_gene: TRBJ1-4

CDR3nt: TGTGCCACCAGTGAACACGGACAGGGTGGGTATGGCTACACCTTC
CDR3aa: CATSEHGQGGYGYTF
d_gene: TRBD1
v_gene: TRBV24-1
abundance: many
j_gene: TRBJ1-2

CDR3nt: TGCGCCAGCAGCTTGGCAGCGGGACTTTACACAGATACGCAGTATTTT
CDR3aa: CASSLAAGLYTDTQYF
d_gene: TRBD2
v_gene: TRBV5-1
abundance: many
j_gene: TRBJ2-3

CDR3nt: TGCAGTGCTACTTTAGGACAGGGGGCAGAGACCCAGTACTTC
CDR3aa: CSATLGQGAETQYF
d_gene: TRBD1
v_gene: TRBV20-1
abundance: few
j_gene: TRBJ2-5

CDR3nt: TGCAGTGCCGCGTACCCCGGACTAGTCGGGGAGACCCAGTACTTC
CDR3aa: CSAAYPGLVGETQYF
d_gene: TRBD2
v_gene: TRBV20-1
abundance: many
j_gene: TRBJ2-5

CDR3nt: TGTGCCAGTAGTATAACCCTCCGTGGAGGCTCTGGGGCCAACGTCCTGACTTTC
CDR3aa: CASSITLRGGSGANVLTF
d_gene: .
v_gene: TRBV19
abundance: few
j_gene: TRBJ2-6

CDR3nt: TGTGCCAGCAGCTTAGCCCACCCAGCGTACCAAGAGACCCAGTACTTC
CDR3aa: CASSLAHPAYQETQYF
d_gene: .
v_gene: TRBV7-8
abundance: many
j_gene: TRBJ2-5

CDR3nt: TGTGCCAGCAAAAAGGAACTCTACACTGAAGCTTTCTTT
CDR3aa: CASKKELYTEAFF
d_gene: .
v_gene: TRBV6-2/TRBV6-3
abundance: many
j_gene: TRBJ1-1

CDR3nt: TGTGCCAGCCCTAAGGGTCCAGGGCCCACAGATACGCAGTATTTT
CDR3aa: CASPKGPGPTDTQYF
d_gene: .
v_gene: TRBV7-2
abundance: many
j_gene: TRBJ2-3

CDR3nt: TGTGCCAGCAGCTCCTCCCGGGGGCTGAATACGCAGTATTTT
CDR3aa: CASSSSRGLNTQYF
d_gene: .
v_gene: TRBV7-2
abundance: .
j_gene: TRBJ2-3

CDR3nt: TGTGCCAGCAGCTTCTCTGGTATAGAGACCCAGTACTTC
CDR3aa: CASSFSGIETQYF
d_gene: .
v_gene: TRBV7-3
abundance: many
j_gene: TRBJ2-5

CDR3nt: TGTGCCAGCAGCTCAGGAGTCGAGCAGTACTTC
CDR3aa: CASSSGVEQYF
d_gene: .
v_gene: TRBV9
abundance: medium-sized
j_gene: TRBJ2-7

CDR3nt: TGTGCCAGCAGCTTGGACGGGCTAAAGAACACCGGGGAGCTGTTTTTT
CDR3aa: CASSLDGLKNTGELFF
d_gene: .
v_gene: TRBV5-6
abundance: many
j_gene: TRBJ2-2